This T cell receptor beta chain was sequenced during a study of cytomegalovirus exposure and HLA in healthy donors. Study findings and constraints: CMV serostatus was the only immune exposure information that was available. In a later analysis, HLA-C alleles had the fewest associated TCRs, DRB1 alleles the most.

60 Vbeta and 13 Jbeta primers were used in PCR. Method: immunoSEQ multiplex PCR; TCRdb's copy keeps in-frame clones and lacks some. Recorded for this sample: roughly 120,000 clones. Comment on this clone: Its antigen is unknown.

This CDR3 region has 15 residues. V was trimmed by 3 bases and J by 0 bases, leaving 12 bases between them. CDR1 is SGHNT and CDR2 is YYREEE in the germline V gene (reference sequence). The receptor's source is a young man in good health and CMV-seronegative. Sequences were obtained from PBMCs. The chain has TRBV5-4 and TRBJ1-2; weak D call: TRBD1 (6 bases). The CDR3 coding sequence is TGTGCCAGCAGCTCCGCGACAGGAACTAACTATGGCTACACCTTC. This gives the protein CASSSATGTNYGYTF.